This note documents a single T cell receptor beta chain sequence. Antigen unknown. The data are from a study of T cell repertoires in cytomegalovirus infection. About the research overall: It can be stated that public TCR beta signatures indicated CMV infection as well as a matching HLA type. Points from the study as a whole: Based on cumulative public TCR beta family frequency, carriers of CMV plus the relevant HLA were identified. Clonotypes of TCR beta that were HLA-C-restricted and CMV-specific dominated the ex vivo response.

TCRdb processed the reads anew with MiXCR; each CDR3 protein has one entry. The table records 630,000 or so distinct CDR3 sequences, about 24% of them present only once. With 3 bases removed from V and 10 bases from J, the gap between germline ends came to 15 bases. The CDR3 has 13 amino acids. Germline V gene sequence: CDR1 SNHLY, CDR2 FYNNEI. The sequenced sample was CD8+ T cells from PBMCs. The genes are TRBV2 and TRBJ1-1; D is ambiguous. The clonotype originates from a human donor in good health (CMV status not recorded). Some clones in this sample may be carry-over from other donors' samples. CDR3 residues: CASSDDDPNVAFF. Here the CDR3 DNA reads TGTGCCAGCAGTGACGACGATCCAAACGTAGCTTTCTTT.